The entry below gives a single T cell receptor beta chain sequence along with its context. Its matching antigen is unknown. The germline V and J ends were trimmed by 3 bases and 3 bases, with 12 bases remaining between them. Germline loops: CDR1 MNHEY, CDR2 SMNVEV (reference sequence). The CDR3 runs 16 residues. The source of the sample is a study of cytomegalovirus exposure and HLA in healthy donors. Study findings and constraints: As a later analysis showed, a missense DCLRE1C variant was linked to trimming of TCR beta V- and J-genes. The authors listed roughly 150 TCR beta chains as cytomegalovirus-associated.

The study ran its PCR with 60 Vbeta and 13 Jbeta primers. Profiled with immunoSEQ multiplex PCR; TCRdb holds only in-frame clones, not every one. The sample holds some 110,000 clones; over 70% are singletons and the top ten take less than 3%. The sample comprised PBMCs. The gene calls are TRBV27 and TRBJ2-6; no reliable D call. This receptor was obtained from a male donor in good health and CMV-seropositive. The CDR3 reads CASSFSARNGANVLTF. For the CDR3, the DNA is TGTGCCAGCAGTTTTTCGGCGAGGAATGGGGCCAACGTCCTGACTTTC.